The clone carrying this T cell receptor (beta chain) occurred many times. This record belongs to a study of early T cells in non-severe SARS-CoV-2 infection. Study-level background: Whole-blood bulk RNA, unsorted, was sequenced, and chains were unpaired.

A single record per CDR3 protein comes from TCRdb applying MiXCR to the 5' RACE reads. The data hold about 77,000 distinct CDR3 sequences, with around 5% observed a single time. The starting material was whole blood, obtained at baseline. This TCR was recovered from an adult who was a healthcare worker with PCR-confirmed SARS-CoV-2 infection or an uninfected control (not recorded which).

This CDR3 is CASSSLKRQETQYF. The CDR3 DNA is TGTGCCAGCAGCTCTTTGAAACGGCAAGAGACCCAGTACTTC. This chain links TRBV6-2 or TRBV6-3 with TRBJ2-5, with D hard to call. The germline V gene has CDR1 MNHEY and CDR2 SVGEGT. The CDR3 contains 14 residues. V was clipped by 6 bases and J by 2 bases, with 13 bases between them.